This TCR beta chain originates from a study of cytotoxic CD8 clonotypes in ibrutinib-treated CLL. Study at large: Researchers reported about 10 relapsed/refractory and 15 treatment-naive patients, 17 to 18 of them IGHV unmutated. Study observations and caveats: Relative to age-matched healthy donors, clonality at baseline was higher, and it tracked circulating CD8+ T-cell counts. Having risen at ibrutinib response, clonality had fallen back toward baseline by progression.

Worth noting for this clone: Its target is not known.

Clones were read by immunoSEQ multiplex PCR, and TCRdb kept only the in-frame ones, dropping some. This table has 190,000 or so clones, around 72% appearing once. The receptor was isolated from a human donor with chronic lymphocytic leukemia. The specimen was PBMCs, collected after 24 months of ibrutinib treatment.

Here the CDR3 DNA reads TGTGCCAGCAGCCTACGGACTAGCTTGGGGACCGGGGAGCTGTTTTTT. The encoded protein is CASSLRTSLGTGELFF. V usage is TRBV11-2 and J usage is TRBJ2-2, with TRBD2 identical over 8 bases. Looked up from germline, CDR1 is SGHAT and CDR2 is FQNNGV. The CDR3 is made up of 16 amino acids. V lost 5 bases, J lost 5 bases, and 10 bases stayed unmatched.